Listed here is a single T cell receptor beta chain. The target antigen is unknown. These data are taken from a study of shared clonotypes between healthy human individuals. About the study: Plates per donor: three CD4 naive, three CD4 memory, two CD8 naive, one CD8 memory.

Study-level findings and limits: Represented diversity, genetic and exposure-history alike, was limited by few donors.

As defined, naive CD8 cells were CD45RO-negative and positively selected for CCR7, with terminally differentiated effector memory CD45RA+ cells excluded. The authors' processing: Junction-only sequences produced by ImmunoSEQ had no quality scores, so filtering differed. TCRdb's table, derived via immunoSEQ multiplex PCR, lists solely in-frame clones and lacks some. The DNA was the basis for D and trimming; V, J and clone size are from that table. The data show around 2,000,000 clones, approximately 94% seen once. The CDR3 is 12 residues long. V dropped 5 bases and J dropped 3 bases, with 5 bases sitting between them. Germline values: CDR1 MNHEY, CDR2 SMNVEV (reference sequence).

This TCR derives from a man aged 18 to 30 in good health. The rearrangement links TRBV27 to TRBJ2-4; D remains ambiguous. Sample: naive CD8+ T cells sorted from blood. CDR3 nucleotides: TGTGCCAGCAGTAGTGGCAAAAACATTCAGTACTTC. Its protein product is CASSSGKNIQYF.